The present T cell receptor beta chain was sequenced within a study of cytomegalovirus exposure and HLA in healthy donors. Primers: 60 Vbeta forward and 13 Jbeta reverse. This table comes from immunoSEQ multiplex PCR, and its TCRdb copy is limited to in-frame clones, with some not included. Of under 200,000 clones in the sample, around 82% are singletons; the top ten hold 2% to 2.5%. Regarding the study as a whole: Some V segments, TRBV6-2 and TRBV6-3 among them, were indistinguishable and were therefore excluded.

After removal of 4 bases from V and 1 base from J, the junction contained 5 bases not matched to a gene. The CDR3 spans 15 residues. Germline V gives CDR1 MNHNY, CDR2 SVGAGI (reference sequence). Regarding this clone: Its antigen remains unidentified.

The TCR was taken from a man in his 60s in good health and CMV-seronegative. Specimen: PBMCs. This rearrangement joins TRBV6-6 to TRBJ1-1, with 8 bases fitting TRBD1. The CDR3 loop is CASSSNDRGNTEAFF. CDR3 bases: TGTGCCAGCAGTTCAAACGACAGGGGGAACACTGAAGCTTTCTTT.